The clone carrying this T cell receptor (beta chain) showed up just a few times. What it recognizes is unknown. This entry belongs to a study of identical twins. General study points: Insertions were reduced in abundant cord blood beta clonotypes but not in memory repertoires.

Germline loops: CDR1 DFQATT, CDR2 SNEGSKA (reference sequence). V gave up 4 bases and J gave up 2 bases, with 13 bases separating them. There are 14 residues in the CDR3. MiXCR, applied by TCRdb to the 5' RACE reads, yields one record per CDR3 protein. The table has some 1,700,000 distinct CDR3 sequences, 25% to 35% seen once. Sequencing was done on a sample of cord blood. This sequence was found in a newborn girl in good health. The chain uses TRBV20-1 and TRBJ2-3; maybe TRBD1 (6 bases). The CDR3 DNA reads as TGCAGTGCTATGCCGGGACAACACACAGATACGCAGTATTTT. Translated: CSAMPGQHTDTQYF.